The 9 T cell receptor beta chains in this list originate from one sample, sequenced in a study of cytomegalovirus exposure and HLA in healthy donors. The PCR made use of 60 Vbeta and 13 Jbeta primers. Generated by immunoSEQ multiplex PCR, the TCRdb table keeps only in-frame clones and is missing some. The sample records hundreds of thousands of clones, about 72% being singletons. The specimen was PBMCs. The origin of the receptors is a male donor in good health and CMV-seronegative.

The chain couples TRBV6-1 to TRBJ2-5, with 7 positions matching TRBD2. Looked up from germline, CDR1 is MNHNS and CDR2 is SASEGT. V trimming: 4 bases; J trimming: 5 bases; junction bases outside the gene matches: 7. The CDR3 totals 14 residues. DNA of the CDR3: TGTGCCAGCAGTGCCTTAGCGGGCGGGGAGACCCAGTACTTC. Translated, it gives CASSALAGGETQYF.

This sequence joins TRBV6-4 and TRBJ2-2, with D unclear. The germline gives CDR1 MRHNA, CDR2 SNTAGT. The germline V and J ends were trimmed by 6 bases and 1 base, with 6 bases remaining between them. This CDR3 spans 13 amino acids. CDR3 protein: CASRRQNTGELFF. CDR3 DNA: TGTGCCAGCAGGCGGCAGAACACCGGGGAGCTGTTTTTT.

The genes are TRBV19 and TRBJ2-3, with D uncertain. The CDR3 has 12 residues. Germline-derived CDR1 and CDR2 are LNHDA and SQIVND (reference sequence). The V gene lost 3 bases and the J gene lost 5 bases, with 6 bases spanning the gap. The CDR3 is CASSIGQDTQYF. CDR3 nucleotide sequence: TGTGCCAGTAGTATCGGTCAAGATACGCAGTATTTT. The whole variable domain, filled in from reference TRBV19 and TRBJ2-3, reads DGGITQSPKYLFRKEGQNVTLSCEQNLNHDAMYWYRQDPGQGLRLIYYSQIVNDFQKGDIAEGYSVSREKKESFPLTVTSAQKNPTAFYLCASSIGQDTQYFGPGTRLTVL.

This clone was counted once. V is TRBV6-1 and J is TRBJ1-2; no definite D call. The germline V gene encodes CDR1 MNHNS and CDR2 SASEGT. With 1 base removed from V and 0 bases from J, the gap between germline ends came to 9 bases. The CDR3 has 15 residues. The CDR3 here is CASSEVGNANYGYTF. The DNA of the CDR3 is TGTGCCAGCAGTGAAGTGGGCAATGCTAACTATGGCTACACCTTC.

The chain employs TRBV5-1 and TRBJ2-5; possible D gene TRBD2, 6 bases. CDR3 length: 16 amino acids. CDR1 and CDR2 from the germline V gene are SGHRS and YFSETQ. V lost 4 bases and J lost 6, with 22 bases in between. The CDR3 here is CASSAQGFVREKTQYF. The CDR3 nucleotides are TGCGCCAGCAGCGCTCAGGGTTTTGTCCGGGAGAAGACCCAGTACTTC.

The V and J genes are TRBV19 and TRBJ2-1, with TRBD1 identical over 7 bases. The CDR3 is 13 amino acids. Looked up from germline, CDR1 is LNHDA and CDR2 is SQIVND (reference sequence). Trimming took 9 bases from V and 5 from J; bases not matched to a gene: 7. The CDR3 coding sequence is TGTGCCAGCCTGGGACAGATTCACAATGAGCAGTTCTTC. Residues: CASLGQIHNEQFF.

J is TRBJ2-7 and V is TRBV10-1, with D perhaps matching TRBD1 (6 bases). Trimming left V 7 bases short and J 8 bases short, with 18 bases between. This CDR3 comprises 13 residues. Germline CDR1 is WNHNN and CDR2 is SYGVQD (reference sequence). CDR3 amino acids: CASTKGVYDQQYF. The CDR3 DNA sequence: TGCGCCAGCACAAAGGGGGTCTACGACCAGCAGTACTTC.

In its sample, this clone was seen a few times. The gene calls are TRBV10-3 and TRBJ1-1; D remains ambiguous. Germline V gene data show CDR1 as ENHRY and CDR2 as SYGVKD. V was shortened by 4 bases and J by 1 base, with 13 bases between the two germline ends. The CDR3 length is 15 residues. The CDR3 reads CAISVSPRENTEAFF. The CDR3 nucleotides are TGTGCCATCAGTGTCTCACCCCGGGAGAACACTGAAGCTTTCTTT.

This clone was recorded a few times. The chain is built from TRBV6-1 and TRBJ1-1; D is perhaps TRBD1 (5 bases). The CDR3 covers 13 residues. In germline, CDR1 is MNHNS, CDR2 SASEGT. With 6 bases removed from V and 6 bases from J, the gap between germline ends came to 14 bases. CDR3 amino acids: CASRPSGFPEAFF. In DNA, the CDR3 is TGTGCCAGCAGACCCTCAGGGTTCCCTGAAGCTTTCTTT.